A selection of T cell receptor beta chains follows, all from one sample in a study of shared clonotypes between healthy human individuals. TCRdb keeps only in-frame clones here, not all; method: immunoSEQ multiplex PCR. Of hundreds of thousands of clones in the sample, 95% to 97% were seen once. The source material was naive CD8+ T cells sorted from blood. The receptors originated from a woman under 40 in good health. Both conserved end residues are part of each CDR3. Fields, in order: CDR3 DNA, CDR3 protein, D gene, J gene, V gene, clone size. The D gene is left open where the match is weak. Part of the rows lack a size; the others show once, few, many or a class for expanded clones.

CDR3nt: TGTGCCAGCAGTTTACAACCGACCATGGGCACAGATACGCAGTATTTT; CDR3aa: CASSLQPTMGTDTQYF; d_gene: .; j_gene: TRBJ2-3; v_gene: TRBV28; abundance: .
CDR3nt: TGTGCCAGTAGTATTCGTTGGGGGCTATACGAGCAGTACTTC; CDR3aa: CASSIRWGLYEQYF; d_gene: .; j_gene: TRBJ2-7; v_gene: TRBV19; abundance: .
CDR3nt: TGCGCCAGCAGCTTGGCCCGCCTGGCGGGAGTAGGGGAGACCCAGTACTTC; CDR3aa: CASSLARLAGVGETQYF; d_gene: TRBD2; j_gene: TRBJ2-5; v_gene: TRBV5-1; abundance: .
CDR3nt: TGTGCCAGCAGTTACGTAGCGGGAGCGGGTGAGACCCAGTACTTC; CDR3aa: CASSYVAGAGETQYF; d_gene: TRBD2; j_gene: TRBJ2-5; v_gene: TRBV6-6; abundance: .
CDR3nt: TGCGCCAGCAGCCACTTAACCCGGGACAGGGTTAACTATGGCTACACCTTC; CDR3aa: CASSHLTRDRVNYGYTF; d_gene: TRBD1; j_gene: TRBJ1-2; v_gene: TRBV4-1; abundance: .
CDR3nt: TGTGCCATCGGAGTGGGCAATCAGCCCCAGCATTTT; CDR3aa: CAIGVGNQPQHF; d_gene: .; j_gene: TRBJ1-5; v_gene: TRBV19; abundance: .
CDR3nt: TGTGCCAGCAGTTTAAGCCCTGTGGTCGAGCAGTACTTC; CDR3aa: CASSLSPVVEQYF; d_gene: .; j_gene: TRBJ2-7; v_gene: TRBV28; abundance: .
CDR3nt: TGTGCCAGCACGGAGGCCGGGGAGCTGTTTTTT; CDR3aa: CASTEAGELFF; d_gene: .; j_gene: TRBJ2-2; v_gene: TRBV2; abundance: .
CDR3nt: TGTGCCACCGACCGGGGGCCTGGAAACACCATATATTTT; CDR3aa: CATDRGPGNTIYF; d_gene: .; j_gene: TRBJ1-3; v_gene: TRBV11-2; abundance: .
CDR3nt: TGTGCCACCAGCAGAGCGGGAAGAGAGCAGTTCTTC; CDR3aa: CATSRAGREQFF; d_gene: .; j_gene: TRBJ2-1; v_gene: TRBV15; abundance: .
CDR3nt: TGTGCCAGCAGCCTTCAAACAGGCAATATCGACAATGAGCAGTTCTTC; CDR3aa: CASSLQTGNIDNEQFF; d_gene: .; j_gene: TRBJ2-1; v_gene: TRBV7-6; abundance: .
CDR3nt: TGTGCCAGCAGTTCCCTCCCGGGACCTATTTTCCCCAATCAGCCCCAGCATTTT; CDR3aa: CASSSLPGPIFPNQPQHF; d_gene: .; j_gene: TRBJ1-5; v_gene: TRBV28; abundance: .
CDR3nt: TGCGCCAGCAGCCTCCGACGGGGGTCCGGGGAGCTGTTTTTT; CDR3aa: CASSLRRGSGELFF; d_gene: .; j_gene: TRBJ2-2; v_gene: TRBV10-1; abundance: .
CDR3nt: TGTGCCAGCAGCTGGACAGTAGATAGCAATCAGCCCCAGCATTTT; CDR3aa: CASSWTVDSNQPQHF; d_gene: .; j_gene: TRBJ1-5; v_gene: TRBV7-2; abundance: .
CDR3nt: TGTGCCAGTAGCCCCGGACGGGGACCCTACGAGCAGTACTTC; CDR3aa: CASSPGRGPYEQYF; d_gene: .; j_gene: TRBJ2-7; v_gene: TRBV19; abundance: .
CDR3nt: TGTGCCAGCAGCGTGGACCTAAACATTCAGTACTTC; CDR3aa: CASSVDLNIQYF; d_gene: .; j_gene: TRBJ2-4; v_gene: TRBV5-6; abundance: .
CDR3nt: TGTGCCAGCAGCTGGACAGGGTACGAGCAGTACTTC; CDR3aa: CASSWTGYEQYF; d_gene: TRBD1; j_gene: TRBJ2-7; v_gene: TRBV11-2; abundance: .
CDR3nt: TGTGCCAGCAGTTTTAATCTTAACACTGAAGCTTTCTTT; CDR3aa: CASSFNLNTEAFF; d_gene: .; j_gene: TRBJ1-1; v_gene: TRBV28; abundance: once
CDR3nt: TGTGCCACCAGCAGAGACGGGAATGTCTACGAGCAGTACTTC; CDR3aa: CATSRDGNVYEQYF; d_gene: .; j_gene: TRBJ2-7; v_gene: TRBV15; abundance: once
CDR3nt: TGTGCCAGCAGTTCGGCTATTACAGATACGCAGTATTTT; CDR3aa: CASSSAITDTQYF; d_gene: .; j_gene: TRBJ2-3; v_gene: TRBV6-5; abundance: .
CDR3nt: TGCGCCTTGGCCCCCCCGCGGTACTTC; CDR3aa: CALAPPRYF; d_gene: .; j_gene: TRBJ2-7; v_gene: TRBV5-1; abundance: .
CDR3nt: TGCGCCAGCAGTGAGGGCCACGAGCAGTACTTC; CDR3aa: CASSEGHEQYF; d_gene: .; j_gene: TRBJ2-7; v_gene: TRBV10-1; abundance: .
CDR3nt: TGCGCCAGCAGCCAATTCCCTACTAGCGGGCTCCTGGAGCAGTACTTC; CDR3aa: CASSQFPTSGLLEQYF; d_gene: TRBD2; j_gene: TRBJ2-7; v_gene: TRBV4-1; abundance: .
CDR3nt: TGTGCCAGCAGCCAATTCGGCTCAGGGGGCTACGAGCAGTACTTC; CDR3aa: CASSQFGSGGYEQYF; d_gene: TRBD1; j_gene: TRBJ2-7; v_gene: TRBV16; abundance: .
CDR3nt: TGTGCCAGCAGCCGGTTAATAGGGAATGAGCAGTTCTTC; CDR3aa: CASSRLIGNEQFF; d_gene: .; j_gene: TRBJ2-1; v_gene: TRBV28; abundance: .
CDR3nt: TGTGCCAGCAGCTTCGGGACAGGGGTAACCTACGAGCAGTACTTC; CDR3aa: CASSFGTGVTYEQYF; d_gene: TRBD1; j_gene: TRBJ2-7; v_gene: TRBV5-6; abundance: .
CDR3nt: TGTGCCAGCAGTGAAGCCCGGACAGGTTTGCACGAGCAGTACTTC; CDR3aa: CASSEARTGLHEQYF; d_gene: TRBD1; j_gene: TRBJ2-7; v_gene: TRBV6-1; abundance: .
CDR3nt: TGCGCCAGCAGCCAAGATCCCCCTAGCGGAGCCGGGGAGCTGTTTTTT; CDR3aa: CASSQDPPSGAGELFF; d_gene: TRBD2; j_gene: TRBJ2-2; v_gene: TRBV4-1; abundance: .